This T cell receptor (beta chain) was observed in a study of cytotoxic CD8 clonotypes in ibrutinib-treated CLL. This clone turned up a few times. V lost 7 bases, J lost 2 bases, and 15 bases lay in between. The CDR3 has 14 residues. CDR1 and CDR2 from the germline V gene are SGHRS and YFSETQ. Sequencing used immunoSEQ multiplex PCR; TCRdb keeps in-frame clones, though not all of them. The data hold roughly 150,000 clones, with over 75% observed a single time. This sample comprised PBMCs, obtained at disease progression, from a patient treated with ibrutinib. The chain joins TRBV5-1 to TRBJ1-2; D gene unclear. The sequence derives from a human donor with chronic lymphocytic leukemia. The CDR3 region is CASHKPDGNYGYTF. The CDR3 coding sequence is TGCGCCAGCCACAAACCCGACGGCAACTATGGCTACACCTTC.